This T cell receptor (beta chain) was observed in a study of beta chain features in type 1 diabetes (dated by TCRdb to the late 2010s). About the study as a whole: No differences in mean age, gender distribution, total cell number or subset yield were found between patients and healthy donors. The study compared TCRB repertoires of sorted circulating CD4+ T cell subsets between recently diagnosed type 1 diabetes patients and matched healthy donors. Whereas all 28 donors provided naive and central memory subsets, regulatory and stem cell-like memory subsets were isolated from just 8 patients and about eight healthy donors. A total of around 110,000,000 sorted cells were examined across all samples, and RNA yield correlated strongly with the number of cells per subset. The full study reports these points: Shorter templates might have been favored by PCR, but patient and control samples were amplified and corrected together, so both groups would have been affected equally by any skew. The naive, central memory and regulatory TCRB repertoires appeared to resemble one another more closely among patients than among healthy donors. Because small numbers of individuals were included in the HLA sub-analyses, any influence of HLA type on TCRB rearrangement was left unresolved. In all four CD4+ subsets, TCRB CDR3 length was moderately but significantly shorter in type 1 diabetes patients. At VDJ recombination sites, type 1 diabetes patients had fewer insertions and more deleted nucleotides, which implies abnormalities in thymic rearrangement. Because cDNA was sequenced instead of genomic DNA, activated cells with high expression could be over-represented, although the groups did not differ in activation or CD3 levels.

Each donor gave one peripheral blood draw, averaging roughly 0.11 L, which was collected into heparinised tubes. Using a panel that included CD45RO, CCR7, CD25, CD127, CD95 and CD27, naive, central memory, regulatory and stem cell-like memory CD4+ T cells were sorted on a BD FACSAria II. Every sorted population had a purity above 95%. Right away, PBMCs were isolated by Lymphoprep density gradient centrifugation and were stained directly, with no culture step. To minimize batch effects, samples were stained and sorted in pairs, one healthy donor with one patient per experiment. Trimming at the junction amounts to 7 bases on V and 0 bases on J, and the germline ends lie 10 bases apart. The CDR3 has 13 amino acids, counting the end cysteine and phenylalanine. Just the 39-base CDR3 DNA is kept, in frame starting at base 1. In the germline V gene, CDR1 corresponds to MNHEY and CDR2 to SVGAGI. This clone was detected a few times. Its cognate antigen has yet to be identified. One base away there is no much larger clone; base qualities are not given.

The High Capacity cDNA Reverse Transcription Kit was used to reverse transcribe all of the isolated RNA, meaning that expressed TCRB transcripts were what got sequenced. Naive, central memory and regulatory T cell samples underwent deep immunoSEQ sequencing, averaging roughly 3.4 million total reads per sample. Sorted cells were lysed in RLT buffer and RNA was extracted with DNase-treated RNeasy Micro or Mini kits, depending on cell number. Each cell subset was processed on its own to prevent cross-contamination, while patient and healthy donor samples were processed together. TCRB sequences were amplified from cDNA with the immunoSEQ multiplex PCR, producing 87-bp fragments spanning the CDR3 region. Sequencing of the amplicons was done on the Illumina HiSeq platform. The authors processed their data as follows. Synthetic template baselines were used to correct PCR bias computationally, reads within Hamming distance 2 were collapsed together, and singletons that could not be merged were discarded. Reads were aligned against IMGT to assign V, D and J genes, CDR3 length and insertions or deletions at six rearrangement sites. Within each subset, clonotype counts were normalized to sorted cell number, after which true diversity and Gini coefficients were computed with the tcR R package. Repertoire sharing was quantified using the overlap coefficient calculated on TCRB nucleotide sequences. Out-of-frame TCRB sequences from naive cells were analyzed to stand in for the pre-selection repertoire. TCRdb holds this immuneACCESS table with in-frame rearrangements only. Some clones are missing; in checked studies, unresolved V genes explain under half, and the rest has no known cause. The V and J calls and clone size were taken over from that table, and D and trimming were inferred from the DNA. For this sample there are approximately 250,000 clones; 16% appear just once. Approximately 0.086% of the sample rests with the top ten.

The source of this sequence is a man under 40 with type 1 diabetes. The chain couples TRBV6-5 to TRBJ2-7, with a tentative D call of TRBD1 or TRBD2, each matching 5 bases. Sequenced: naive CD4+ T cells from blood. Per the publication, the cell subset or site label means: true naive CD4+ T cells. The sequenced DNA is TGTGCCAGCACCCGAGGGGCCTCCTACGAGCAGTACTTC. This is translated as CASTRGASYEQYF.